This TCR beta chain was captured by sequencing in a study of T cell changes during pregnancy in multiple sclerosis. J was trimmed by 5 bases and V by 5 bases; bases with no gene match: 6. The germline CDR1 and CDR2 sequences are SSHAT and FNYEAQ (reference sequence). The CDR3 runs 15 residues. Sequencing used immunoSEQ multiplex PCR; TCRdb keeps in-frame clones, though not all of them. The sample consists of roughly 69,000 clones, 80% to 95% of them appearing once. The chain has TRBV7-7 and TRBJ2-2, with 9 bases lining up with TRBD1. Here the sequenced sample was peripheral blood, taken in the second trimester of pregnancy. The TCR comes from a female donor with multiple sclerosis, enrolled in a pregnancy study. The CDR3 DNA reads as TGTGCCAGCAGCCCAGGACAGGGGTGGACCGGGGAGCTGTTTTTT. It is translated as CASSPGQGWTGELFF.